The entry below describes one T cell receptor beta chain. Since a far larger clone is one base different, this is likely a read error. The sample comes from a study of shared clonotypes between healthy human individuals. The germline gives CDR1 MNHEY, CDR2 SVGAGI. CDR3 size: 16 residues. The V gene end was trimmed by 1 base and the J gene end by 5 bases; junction bases not matched to a gene: 9. The repertoire was sequenced with immunoSEQ multiplex PCR; TCRdb's copy has only in-frame clones and lacks some. The top ten hold about 12% of the sample, which has about half a million clones, around 80% seen once.

Sequenced: PBMCs. This TCR derives from a woman aged 40 to 50 in good health. Some clones in this sample may be carry-over from other donors' samples. The chain has TRBV6-5 and TRBJ2-7, with TRBD1 identical over 9 bases. The CDR3 protein is CASSYFPGTGLDEQYF. The CDR3, as DNA: TGTGCCAGCAGTTACTTTCCCGGGACAGGGCTTGACGAGCAGTACTTC.